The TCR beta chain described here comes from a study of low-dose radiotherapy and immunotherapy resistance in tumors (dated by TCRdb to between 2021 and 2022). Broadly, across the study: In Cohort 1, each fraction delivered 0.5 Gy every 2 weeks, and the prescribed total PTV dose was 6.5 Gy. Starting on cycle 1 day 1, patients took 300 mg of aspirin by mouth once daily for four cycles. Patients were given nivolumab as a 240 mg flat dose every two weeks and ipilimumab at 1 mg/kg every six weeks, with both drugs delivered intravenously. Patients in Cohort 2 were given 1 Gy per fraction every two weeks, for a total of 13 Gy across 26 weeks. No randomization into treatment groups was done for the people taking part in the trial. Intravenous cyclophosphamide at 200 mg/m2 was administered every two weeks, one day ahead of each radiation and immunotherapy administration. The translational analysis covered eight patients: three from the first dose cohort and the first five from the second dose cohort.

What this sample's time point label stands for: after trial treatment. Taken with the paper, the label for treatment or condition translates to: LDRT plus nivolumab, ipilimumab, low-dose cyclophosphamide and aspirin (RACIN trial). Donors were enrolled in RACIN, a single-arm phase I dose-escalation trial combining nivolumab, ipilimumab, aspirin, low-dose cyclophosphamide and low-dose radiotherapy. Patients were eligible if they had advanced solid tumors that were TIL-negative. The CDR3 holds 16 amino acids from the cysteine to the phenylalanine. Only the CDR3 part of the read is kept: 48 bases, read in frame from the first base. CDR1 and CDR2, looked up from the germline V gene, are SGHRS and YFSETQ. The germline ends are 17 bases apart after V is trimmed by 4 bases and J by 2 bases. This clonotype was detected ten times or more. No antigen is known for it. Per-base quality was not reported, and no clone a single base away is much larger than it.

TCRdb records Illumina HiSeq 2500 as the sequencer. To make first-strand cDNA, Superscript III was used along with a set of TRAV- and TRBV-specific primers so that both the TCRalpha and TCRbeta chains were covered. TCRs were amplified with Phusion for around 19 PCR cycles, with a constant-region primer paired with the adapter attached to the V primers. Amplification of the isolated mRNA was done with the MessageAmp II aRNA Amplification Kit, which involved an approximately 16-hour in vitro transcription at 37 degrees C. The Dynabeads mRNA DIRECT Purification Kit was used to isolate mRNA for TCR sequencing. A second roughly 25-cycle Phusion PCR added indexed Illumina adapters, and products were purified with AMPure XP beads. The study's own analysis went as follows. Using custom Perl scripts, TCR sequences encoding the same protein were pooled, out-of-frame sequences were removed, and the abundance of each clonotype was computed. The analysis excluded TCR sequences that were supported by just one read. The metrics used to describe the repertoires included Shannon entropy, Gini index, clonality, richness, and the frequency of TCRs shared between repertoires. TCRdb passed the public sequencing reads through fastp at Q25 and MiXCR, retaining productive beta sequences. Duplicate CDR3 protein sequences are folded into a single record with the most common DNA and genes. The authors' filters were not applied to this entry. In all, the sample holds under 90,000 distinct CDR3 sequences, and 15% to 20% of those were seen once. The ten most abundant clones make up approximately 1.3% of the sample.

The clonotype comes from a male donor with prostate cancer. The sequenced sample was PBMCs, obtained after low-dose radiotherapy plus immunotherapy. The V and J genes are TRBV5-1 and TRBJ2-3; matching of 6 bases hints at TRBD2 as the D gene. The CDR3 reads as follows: CASSRQGAGSTDTQYF. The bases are TGCGCCAGCAGCCGCCAGGGAGCGGGCTCCACAGATACGCAGTATTTT.